The entry below describes one TCR beta chain. This sample stems from a study of blood T cell repertoires in COVID-19. Whole-study context: Italy, Spain and the United States were the sources of the convalescent and acute COVID-19 samples.

Seattle's enrolled individuals joined amid active infection and were then monitored longitudinally. Germline CDR1 reads MDHEN; CDR2 reads SYDVKM. V was shortened by 6 bases and J by 4 bases, with 10 bases between the two germline ends. The CDR3 is 13 amino acids. TCRdb's copy holds only in-frame clones and misses some; the assay was immunoSEQ multiplex PCR. The data hold 150,000 or so clones, with approximately 86% observed a single time. The chain has TRBV28 and TRBJ1-5; unclear D gene. The receptor was isolated from a man aged 55 to 70 with COVID-19, enrolled during active disease. The sample consisted of peripheral blood. The CDR3 DNA is TGTGCCAGCAGGGGTCAGACTAATCAGCCCCAGCATTTT. It translates to CASRGQTNQPQHF.